Below, one T cell receptor beta chain is given with its context. The data were taken from a study of shared clonotypes between healthy human individuals. Assay used: immunoSEQ multiplex PCR; TCRdb lists only in-frame clones, some missing. The sample gives over 2 million clones, roughly 95% of which show up once; approximately 0.13% is in the top ten. In germline, CDR1 is SGHNT, CDR2 YENEEA. Trimming took 3 bases from V and 4 from J; bases not matched to a gene: 18. The CDR3 spans 18 residues. The source of this sequence is a man aged 18 to 30 in good health. The chain combines TRBV11-3 with TRBJ2-7, with 7 bases identical to TRBD1. The sequenced material came from naive CD4+ T cells sorted from blood. The subset denotes: CD45RA+ positively selected. CDR3 sequence reads: CASSLFLLVKDRRYEQYF. CDR3 nucleotide sequence: TGTGCCAGCAGCTTGTTTTTGCTAGTAAAGGACAGGAGATACGAGCAGTACTTC.